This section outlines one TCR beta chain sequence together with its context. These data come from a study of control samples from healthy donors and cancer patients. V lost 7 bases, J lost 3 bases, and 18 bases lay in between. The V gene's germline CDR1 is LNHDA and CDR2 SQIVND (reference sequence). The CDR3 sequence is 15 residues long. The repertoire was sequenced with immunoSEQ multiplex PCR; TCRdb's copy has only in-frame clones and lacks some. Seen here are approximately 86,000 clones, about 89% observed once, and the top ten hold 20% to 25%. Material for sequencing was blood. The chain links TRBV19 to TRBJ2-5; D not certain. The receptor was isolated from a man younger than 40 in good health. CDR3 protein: CASTVRHHREETQYF. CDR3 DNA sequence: TGTGCCAGTACCGTCCGCCACCACAGAGAAGAGACCCAGTACTTC.